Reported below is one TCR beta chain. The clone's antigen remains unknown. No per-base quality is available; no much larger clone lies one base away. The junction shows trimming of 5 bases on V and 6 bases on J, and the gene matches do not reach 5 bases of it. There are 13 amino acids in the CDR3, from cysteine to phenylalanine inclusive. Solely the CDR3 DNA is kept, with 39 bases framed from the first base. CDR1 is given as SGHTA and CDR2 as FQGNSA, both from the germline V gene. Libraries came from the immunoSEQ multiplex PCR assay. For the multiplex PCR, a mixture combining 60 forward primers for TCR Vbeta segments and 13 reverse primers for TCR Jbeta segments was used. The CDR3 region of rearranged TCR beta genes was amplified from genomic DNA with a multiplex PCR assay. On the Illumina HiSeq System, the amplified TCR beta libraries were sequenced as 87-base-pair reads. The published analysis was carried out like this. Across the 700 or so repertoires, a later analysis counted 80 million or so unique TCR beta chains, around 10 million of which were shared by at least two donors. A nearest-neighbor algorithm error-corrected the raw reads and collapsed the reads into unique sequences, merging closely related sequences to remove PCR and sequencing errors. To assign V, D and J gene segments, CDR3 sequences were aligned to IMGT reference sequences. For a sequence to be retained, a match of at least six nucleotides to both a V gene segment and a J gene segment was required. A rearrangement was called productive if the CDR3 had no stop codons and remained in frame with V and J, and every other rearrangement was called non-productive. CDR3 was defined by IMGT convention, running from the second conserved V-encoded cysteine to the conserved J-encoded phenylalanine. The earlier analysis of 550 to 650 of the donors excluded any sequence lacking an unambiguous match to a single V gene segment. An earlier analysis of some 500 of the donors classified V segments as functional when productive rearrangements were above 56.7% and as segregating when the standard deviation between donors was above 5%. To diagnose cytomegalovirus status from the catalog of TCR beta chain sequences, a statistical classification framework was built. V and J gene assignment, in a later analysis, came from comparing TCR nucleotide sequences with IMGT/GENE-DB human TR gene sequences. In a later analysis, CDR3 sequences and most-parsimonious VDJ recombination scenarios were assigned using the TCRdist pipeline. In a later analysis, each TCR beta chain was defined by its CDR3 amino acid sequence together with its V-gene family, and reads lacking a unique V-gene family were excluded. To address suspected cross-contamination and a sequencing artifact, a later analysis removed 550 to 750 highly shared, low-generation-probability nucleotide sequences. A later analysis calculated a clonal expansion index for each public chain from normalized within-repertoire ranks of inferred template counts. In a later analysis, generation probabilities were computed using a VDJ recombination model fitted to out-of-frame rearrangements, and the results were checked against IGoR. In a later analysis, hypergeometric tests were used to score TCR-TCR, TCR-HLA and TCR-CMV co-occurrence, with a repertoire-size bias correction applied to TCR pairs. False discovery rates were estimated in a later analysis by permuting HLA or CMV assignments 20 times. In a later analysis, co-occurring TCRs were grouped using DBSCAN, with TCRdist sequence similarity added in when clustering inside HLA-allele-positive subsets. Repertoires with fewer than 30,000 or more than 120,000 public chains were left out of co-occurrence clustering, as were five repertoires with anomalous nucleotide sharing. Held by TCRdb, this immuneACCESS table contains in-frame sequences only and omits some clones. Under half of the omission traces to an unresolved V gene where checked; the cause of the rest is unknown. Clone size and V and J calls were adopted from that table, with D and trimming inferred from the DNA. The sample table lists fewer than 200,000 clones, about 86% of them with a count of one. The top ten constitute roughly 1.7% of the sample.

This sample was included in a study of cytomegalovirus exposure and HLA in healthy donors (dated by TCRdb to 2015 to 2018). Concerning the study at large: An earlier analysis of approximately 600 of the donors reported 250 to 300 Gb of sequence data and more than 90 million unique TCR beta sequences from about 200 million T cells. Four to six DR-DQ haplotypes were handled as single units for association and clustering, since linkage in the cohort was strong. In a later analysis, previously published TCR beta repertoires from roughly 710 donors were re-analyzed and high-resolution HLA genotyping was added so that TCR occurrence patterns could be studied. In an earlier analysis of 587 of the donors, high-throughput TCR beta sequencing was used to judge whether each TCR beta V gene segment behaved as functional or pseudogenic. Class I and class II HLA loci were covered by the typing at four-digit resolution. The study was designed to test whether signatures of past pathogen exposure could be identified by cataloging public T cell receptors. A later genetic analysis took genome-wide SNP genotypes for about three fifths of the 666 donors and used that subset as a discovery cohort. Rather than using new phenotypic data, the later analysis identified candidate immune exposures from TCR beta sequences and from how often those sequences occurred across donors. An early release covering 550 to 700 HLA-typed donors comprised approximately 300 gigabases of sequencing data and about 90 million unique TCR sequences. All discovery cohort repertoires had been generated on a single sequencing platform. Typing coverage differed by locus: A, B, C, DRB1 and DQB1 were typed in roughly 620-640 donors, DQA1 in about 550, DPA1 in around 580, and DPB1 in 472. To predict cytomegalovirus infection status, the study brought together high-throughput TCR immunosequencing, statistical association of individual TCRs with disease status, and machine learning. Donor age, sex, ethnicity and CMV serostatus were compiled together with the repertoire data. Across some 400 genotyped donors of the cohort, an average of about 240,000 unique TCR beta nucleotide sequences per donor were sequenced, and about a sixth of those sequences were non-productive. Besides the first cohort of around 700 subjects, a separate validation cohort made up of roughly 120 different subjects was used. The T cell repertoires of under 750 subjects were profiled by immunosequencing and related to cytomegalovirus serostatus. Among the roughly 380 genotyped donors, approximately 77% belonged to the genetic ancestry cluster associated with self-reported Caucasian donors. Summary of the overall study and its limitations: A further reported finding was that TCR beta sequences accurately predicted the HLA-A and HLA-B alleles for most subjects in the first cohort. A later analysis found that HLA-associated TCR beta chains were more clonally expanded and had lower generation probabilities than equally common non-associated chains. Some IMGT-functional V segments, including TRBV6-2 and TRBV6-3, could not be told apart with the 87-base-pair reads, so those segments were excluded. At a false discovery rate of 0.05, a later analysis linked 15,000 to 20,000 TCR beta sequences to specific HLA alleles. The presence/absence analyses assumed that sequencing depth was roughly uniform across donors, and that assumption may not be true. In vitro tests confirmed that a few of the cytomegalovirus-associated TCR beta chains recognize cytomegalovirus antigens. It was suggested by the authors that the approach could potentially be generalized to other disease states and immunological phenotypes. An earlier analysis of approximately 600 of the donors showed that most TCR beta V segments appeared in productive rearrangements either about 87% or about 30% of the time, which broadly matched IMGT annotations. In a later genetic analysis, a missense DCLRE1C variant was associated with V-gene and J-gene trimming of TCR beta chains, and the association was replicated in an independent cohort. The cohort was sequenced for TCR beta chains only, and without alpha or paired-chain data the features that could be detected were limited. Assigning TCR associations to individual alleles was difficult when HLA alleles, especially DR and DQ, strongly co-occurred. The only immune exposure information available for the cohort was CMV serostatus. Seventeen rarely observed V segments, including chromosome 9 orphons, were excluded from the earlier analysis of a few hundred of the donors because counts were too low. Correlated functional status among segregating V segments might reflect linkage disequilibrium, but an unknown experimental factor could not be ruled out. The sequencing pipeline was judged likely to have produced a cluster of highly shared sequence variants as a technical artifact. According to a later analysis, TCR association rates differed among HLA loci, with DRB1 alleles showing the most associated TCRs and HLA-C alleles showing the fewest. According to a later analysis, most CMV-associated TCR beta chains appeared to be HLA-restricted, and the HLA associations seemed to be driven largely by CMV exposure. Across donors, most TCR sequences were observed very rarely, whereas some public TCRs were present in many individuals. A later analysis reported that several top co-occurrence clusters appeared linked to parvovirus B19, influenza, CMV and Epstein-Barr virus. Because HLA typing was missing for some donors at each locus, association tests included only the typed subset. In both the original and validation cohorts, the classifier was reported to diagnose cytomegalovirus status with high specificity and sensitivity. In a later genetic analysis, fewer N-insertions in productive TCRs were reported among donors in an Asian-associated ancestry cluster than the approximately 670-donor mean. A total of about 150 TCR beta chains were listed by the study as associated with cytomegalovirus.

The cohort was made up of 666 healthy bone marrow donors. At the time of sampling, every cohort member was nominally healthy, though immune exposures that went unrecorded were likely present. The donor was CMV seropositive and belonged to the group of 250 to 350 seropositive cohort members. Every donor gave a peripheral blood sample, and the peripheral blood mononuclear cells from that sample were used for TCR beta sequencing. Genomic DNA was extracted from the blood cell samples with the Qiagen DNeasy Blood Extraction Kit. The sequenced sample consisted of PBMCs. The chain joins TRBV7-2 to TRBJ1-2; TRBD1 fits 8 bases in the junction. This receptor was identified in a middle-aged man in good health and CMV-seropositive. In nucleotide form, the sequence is TGTGCCAGCAGCCTGAACAGGGGGAATGGCTACACCTTC. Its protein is CASSLNRGNGYTF.